Below are 17 T cell receptor beta chains sequenced from a single sample in a study of cytomegalovirus exposure and HLA in healthy donors. The table came from immunoSEQ multiplex PCR; TCRdb's copy has only in-frame clones and leaves some out. The table includes fewer than 200,000 clones, 75% to 90% detected once. The sequenced sample was PBMCs. All receptors derive from a woman aged 18-29 years in good health and CMV-seronegative.

This clone has a single count. This chain joins TRBV7-2 and TRBJ2-7; TRBD2 aligns across 9 bases. The CDR3 extends over 15 amino acids. The V segment lost 4 bases and the J segment 3 bases; nucleotides outside the gene matches: 7. Germline CDR1 is SGHTA and CDR2 is FQGNSA. CDR3 loop: CASSSGTSSLYEQYF. In DNA, the CDR3 is TGTGCCAGCAGCTCTGGGACTAGCTCTCTCTACGAGCAGTACTTC. The whole variable domain, remainder taken from reference TRBV7-2 and TRBJ2-7, is GAGVSQSPSNKVTEKGKDVELRCDPISGHTALYWYRQSLGQGLEFLIYFQGNSAPDKSGLPSDRFSAERTGGSVSTLTIQRTQQEDSAVYLCASSSGTSSLYEQYFGPGTRLTVT.

The chain uses TRBV5-1 and TRBJ2-1; D gene ambiguous. The V gene lost 4 bases and the J gene lost 9 bases, with 11 bases spanning the gap. The CDR3 is 12 residues long. CDR1 SGHRS and CDR2 YFSETQ come from the germline V gene. The CDR3 loop reads CASSLTYLEQFF. CDR3 DNA sequence: TGCGCCAGCAGCCTAACCTACCTTGAGCAGTTCTTC.

The V and J genes are TRBV5-4 and TRBJ1-2, with D possibly TRBD1 on 5 matching bases. Trimming took off 7 bases at V and 8 bases at J, with 21 bases between the two ends. This CDR3 comprises 14 residues. Germline CDR1 is SGHNT and CDR2 is YYREEE (reference sequence). CDR3 sequence: CASGALGLPEGYTF. The CDR3, as DNA: TGTGCCAGCGGCGCTCTGGGACTCCCGGAGGGCTACACCTTC.

This chain joins TRBV4-1 and TRBJ1-1, with 9 bases identical to TRBD1. The J segment lost 4 bases and the V segment lost 0 bases, leaving 9 bases of the junction unmatched. Germline loops: CDR1 MGHRA, CDR2 YSYEKL. CDR3 size: 17 residues. CDR3 amino acids: CASSQDLLDRGGTEAFF. The CDR3 bases are TGCGCCAGCAGCCAAGATCTGCTGGACAGGGGAGGCACTGAAGCTTTCTTT.

The chain has TRBV5-1 and TRBJ2-2, with TRBD1 identical over 10 bases. The CDR3 is 16 amino acids. Germline values: CDR1 SGHRS, CDR2 YFSETQ. V was clipped by 4 bases and J by 4 bases; unmatched bases: 7. The CDR3 protein is CASSPGQGGGTGELFF. The CDR3 DNA reads TGCGCCAGCAGCCCCGGACAGGGGGGGGGCACCGGGGAGCTGTTTTTT. Full variable domain (missing parts from reference TRBV5-1 and TRBJ2-2): KAGVTQTPRYLIKTRGQQVTLSCSPISGHRSVSWYQQTPGQGLQFLFEYFSETQRNKGNFPGRFSGRQFSNSRSEMNVSTLELGDSALYLCASSPGQGGGTGELFFGEGSRLTVL.

The chain carries TRBV13 and TRBJ1-2; D ambiguous. V gave up 6 bases and J gave up 4 bases, with 15 bases separating them. The CDR3 extends over 14 amino acids. Germline V CDR1 and CDR2: PRHDT, FYEKMQ (reference sequence). CDR3 loop: CASSPRSEIYGYTF. The DNA for the CDR3 is TGTGCCAGCAGTCCACGATCAGAAATCTATGGCTACACCTTC.

This chain links TRBV6-5 with TRBJ2-2; 11 bases fit TRBD2. The CDR3 is 16 amino acids. Trimming removed 2 bases from V and 5 bases from J; junction bases left unmatched: 4. Germline V gene sequence: CDR1 MNHEY, CDR2 SVGAGI. The chain's CDR3 is CASSYGWTSGTGELFF. DNA of the CDR3: TGTGCCAGCAGTTACGGGTGGACTAGCGGGACCGGGGAGCTGTTTTTT.

The chain carries TRBV6-5 and TRBJ2-7; 10 nucleotides match TRBD1. Looked up from germline, CDR1 is MNHEY and CDR2 is SVGAGI. V lost 5 bases and J lost 6; bases outside the gene matches: 10. The CDR3 runs to 15 residues. CDR3 amino acids: CASSRSGTGVGEQYF. CDR3 DNA: TGTGCCAGCAGTCGCTCCGGGACAGGGGTGGGCGAGCAGTACTTC.

This clone came up a few times. The chain joins TRBV27 to TRBJ1-1, with 8 positions matching TRBD1. The CDR3 is 13 residues long. CDR1 is MNHEY, CDR2 SMNVEV, per germline (reference sequence). J gave up 7 bases and V 6 bases, and 7 bases lay outside the gene matches. The CDR3 nucleotides are TGTGCCAGCAGCCCGGACAGGGTGGATGAAGCTTTCTTT. It translates to CASSPDRVDEAFF.

The V and J genes are TRBV11-2 and TRBJ2-2, with 7 bases fitting TRBD1. V lost 8 bases and J lost 4; bases outside the gene matches: 7. CDR1 is SGHAT and CDR2 is FQNNGV in the germline V gene. The CDR3 covers 14 residues. The CDR3 loop is CASLGGEGTGELFF. The CDR3 DNA is TGTGCCAGCCTAGGGGGCGAGGGCACCGGGGAGCTGTTTTTT.

This sequence joins TRBV6-5 and TRBJ2-2; 9 bases match TRBD1. J gave up 4 bases and V 5 bases, and 5 bases lay outside the gene matches. Per germline, CDR1 MNHEY and CDR2 SVGAGI. The CDR3 sequence is 15 residues long. CDR3 DNA sequence: TGTGCCAGCAGTGGAGGACAGGGGTTCACCGGGGAGCTGTTTTTT. This encodes CASSGGQGFTGELFF.

The chain links TRBV2 to TRBJ2-7; TRBD2 aligns across 7 bases. V gave up 6 bases and J gave up 1 base; unmatched junction bases: 9. CDR3 length equals 15 residues. Germline loops: CDR1 SNHLY, CDR2 FYNNEI. The CDR3 DNA sequence: TGTGCCAGCAGGGCGGGGAGGGAAAATTCCTACGAGCAGTACTTC. This codes for CASRAGRENSYEQYF. The full variable domain, rest sourced from reference TRBV2 and TRBJ2-7, is EPEVTQTPSHQVTQMGQEVILRCVPISNHLYFYWYRQILGQKVEFLVSFYNNEISEKSEIFDDQFSVERPDGSNFTLKIRSTKLEDSAMYFCASRAGRENSYEQYFGPGTRLTVT.

This chain connects TRBV27 to TRBJ1-1, with TRBD1 identical over 7 bases. The CDR3 loop spans 12 amino acids. Losses at the gene ends were 3 bases for V and 6 bases for J; bases not matched to a gene: 1. Per germline, CDR1 MNHEY and CDR2 SMNVEV (reference sequence). The CDR3 region has the DNA TGTGCCAGCAGTTTCCAGGGGGCTGAAGCTTTCTTT. Its translation is CASSFQGAEAFF.

A single count supports this clone. The V gene is TRBV10-3, the J gene TRBJ1-3; 7 bases align to TRBD1. Per the germline V gene, CDR1 is ENHRY and CDR2 is SYGVKD. V lost 2 bases and J lost 5; bases outside the gene matches: 9. The CDR3 runs to 16 residues. In DNA form, the CDR3 reads TGTGCCATCAGTGAGAAGGGGGCGGTGAACAGAAACACCATATATTTT. It specifies CAISEKGAVNRNTIYF.

The chain joins TRBV4-1 to TRBJ2-1; D not resolved. From germline, CDR1 is MGHRA and CDR2 YSYEKL. The length of the CDR3 is 13 residues. Trimming stripped 3 bases from V and 7 bases from J, with 10 bases between. CDR3 protein: CASSQGDGNEQFF. The CDR3 DNA is TGCGCCAGCAGCCAGGGTGACGGGAATGAGCAGTTCTTC.

The chain links TRBV14 to TRBJ2-1; 8 bases align to TRBD1. The CDR3 loop spans 17 amino acids. Germline CDR1 is SGHDN and CDR2 is FVKESK. V shed 0 bases and J 7 bases; nucleotides not matched to a gene: 11. The CDR3 is CASSQDWGQAPMNEQFF. The CDR3 DNA follows: TGTGCCAGCAGCCAAGACTGGGGACAGGCGCCCATGAATGAGCAGTTCTTC.

This clone was counted a single time. CDR3 region: CASSFRQGTDTQYF. Written as DNA, the CDR3 is TGCGCCAGCAGCTTTCGACAGGGCACAGATACGCAGTATTTT. J is TRBJ2-3 and V is TRBV5-1, with D possibly TRBD1 on 6 matching bases. Trimming removed 2 bases at V and 1 base at J, with 8 bases between. The CDR3 covers 14 residues. Germline V CDR1 and CDR2: SGHRS, YFSETQ.